The 31 T cell receptor beta chains below were found in one sample sequenced in a study of regulatory T cells in long-lasting Graves disease. Time point specified: newly diagnosed GD, antithyroid drugs for less than 3 months. The TCR library was made from RNA extracted from PBMCs. For TCR beta, libraries came from iRepertoire HTBI primers and Arm-PCR of CDR3 regions. TCRdb re-called the multiplex PCR reads with MiXCR, one entry per CDR3 protein. Here the sample spans a few hundred thousand distinct CDR3 sequences, 20% being singletons. The material was peripheral blood mononuclear cells (PBMCs), obtained at new diagnosis, from a patient treated with antithyroid drugs. The origin of the receptors is a female donor with Graves disease.

With regard to this clonotype: One base away lies a much larger clone, so this may be a sequencing read error. This chain connects TRBV29-1 to TRBJ2-2; D unresolved. From germline, CDR1 is SQVTM and CDR2 ANQGSEA. The CDR3 covers 14 residues. Trimming stripped 5 bases from V and 0 bases from J, with 10 bases between. Written as DNA, the CDR3 is TGCAGCGTTTTGGGCGGTTCGAACACCGGGGAGCTGTTTTTT. It is translated as CSVLGGSNTGELFF.

This clonotype showed up many times. The chain combines TRBV10-3 with TRBJ2-1, with TRBD2 matching over 7 bases. The V gene end was trimmed by 10 bases and the J gene end by 0 bases; junction bases not matched to a gene: 9. Germline CDR1 and CDR2: ENHRY and SYGVKD. This CDR3 is built from 15 residues. This CDR3 is CATKTGGFSYNEQFF. In DNA form, the CDR3 reads TGTGCCACTAAAACGGGAGGCTTCTCCTACAATGAGCAGTTCTTC.

This clonotype was seen only a few times. Germline is not matched at one junction end, which may reflect a read error. The chain links TRBV28 to TRBJ1-2; D gene uncertain. Germline CDR1 and CDR2: MDHEN and SYDVKM. This CDR3 has 11 residues. CDR3 coding DNA: TGTGCCAGCAGTTTAACCAGGATTGCCTTCTTC. Its protein is CASSLTRIAFF.

This clonotype was found a few times. A much larger clone sits a single nucleotide away, making a read error possible. The chain links TRBV12-3 or TRBV12-4 to TRBJ2-5; D is possibly TRBD1 or TRBD2 (5 bases each). The CDR3 length is 14 residues. V shed 3 bases and J shed 3 bases, with 11 bases lying between them. This chain's CDR3 is CASSFSRGKETQYF. In DNA, the CDR3 is TGTGCCAGCAGTTTCTCACGGGGCAAAGAGACCCAGTACTTC.

The rearrangement joins TRBV7-2 to TRBJ2-5, with D perhaps TRBD2 (6 bases). V lost 5 bases to trimming and J lost 1 base, with 11 bases between them. Germline V gene data show CDR1 as SGHTA and CDR2 as FQGNSA. The CDR3 loop spans 14 amino acids. The CDR3 bases are TGTGCCAGCAGCCTCTGGGGGGTCCAAGAGACCCAGTACTTC. Protein product: CASSLWGVQETQYF.

As to this clonotype: A read error may explain this, as a much larger clone is one base away. The genes are TRBV6-2 or TRBV6-3 and TRBJ2-7; 9 positions match TRBD1. Germline V gene data show CDR1 as MNHEY and CDR2 as SVGEGT. The J segment lost 0 bases and the V segment lost 5 bases, leaving 8 bases of the junction unmatched. The CDR3 covers 16 residues. The CDR3 loop is CASSRGDRVSSYEQYF. The CDR3 DNA reads TGTGCCAGCAGTCGAGGGGACAGGGTGAGCTCCTACGAGCAGTACTTC.

The V and J genes are TRBV7-2 and TRBJ2-3, with 11 bases aligning to TRBD1. The length of the CDR3 is 16 residues. CDR1 is SGHTA, CDR2 FQGNSA, per germline. With 5 bases clipped from V and 5 bases from J, the junction kept 9 bases outside the gene matches. The CDR3 sequence is CASSVDRDRGIDTQYF. The CDR3 DNA is TGTGCCAGCAGCGTAGACCGGGACAGGGGGATAGATACGCAGTATTTT. Together with reference TRBV7-2 and TRBJ2-3, the CDR3 gives the full variable domain: GAGVSQSPSNKVTEKGKDVELRCDPISGHTALYWYRQSLGQGLEFLIYFQGNSAPDKSGLPSDRFSAERTGGSVSTLTIQRTQQEDSAVYLCASSVDRDRGIDTQYFGPGTRLTVL.

This clonotype was seen a handful of times. The genes are TRBV4-3 and TRBJ1-2; TRBD1 aligns across 7 bases. The CDR3 has 13 residues. The V gene end was trimmed by 3 bases and the J gene end by 5 bases; junction bases not matched to a gene: 3. The germline CDR1 and CDR2 sequences are LGHNA and YSLEER. The CDR3 sequence: CASSQTGKYGYTF. CDR3 bases: TGCGCCAGCAGCCAGACAGGGAAATATGGCTACACCTTC.

This clonotype came up many times. The chain carries TRBV9 and TRBJ1-1; D remains unclear. The V gene's germline CDR1 is SGDLS and CDR2 YYNGEE. The CDR3 extends over 14 amino acids. Trimming took off 0 bases at V and 1 base at J, with 7 bases between the two ends. The CDR3: CASSVATRNTEAFF. The DNA of the CDR3 is TGTGCCAGCAGCGTAGCTACGAGGAACACTGAAGCTTTCTTT.

This clonotype was observed a few times. This chain connects TRBV6-1 to TRBJ1-5, with D possibly matching TRBD1 (6 bases). V gave up 6 bases and J gave up 6 bases, with 18 bases separating them. The CDR3 loop spans 15 amino acids. Germline V gives CDR1 MNHNS, CDR2 SASEGT. CDR3 nucleotides: TGTGCCAGCAGCCTAACGGGGGGCAGAAGTCAGCCCCAGCATTTT. This gives the protein CASSLTGGRSQPQHF.

This clonotype was observed many times. The gene calls are TRBV7-3 and TRBJ2-3; 8 bases align to TRBD1. Germline V gene sequence: CDR1 SGHTA, CDR2 FQGTGA. Losses at the gene ends were 5 bases for V and 11 bases for J; bases not matched to a gene: 6. There are 12 residues in the CDR3. The CDR3 DNA follows: TGTGCCAGCAGCACGGACAGGGCTAAGCAGTATTTT. Its translation is CASSTDRAKQYF.

This clonotype has a count of ten or more. The junction and the germline gene differ at one end; a read error may be behind it. The CDR3 DNA follows: TGTGCCAGCAGCCAACAGGGCAATACCTACGAGCAGTACTTC. Translated, it gives CASSQQGNTYEQYF. The V call is TRBV4-1, the J call TRBJ2-7; a possible D gene is TRBD1 (6 bases). This CDR3 is 14 amino acids long. Per germline, CDR1 MGHRA and CDR2 YSYEKL.

The chain has TRBV10-1 and TRBJ2-1; TRBD1 matches 7 bases. V lost 5 bases, J lost 0 bases, and 7 bases stayed unmatched. Per the germline V gene, CDR1 is WNHNN and CDR2 is SYGVQD (reference sequence). The CDR3 is made up of 16 amino acids. CDR3 sequence reads: CASSLGTVNSYNEQFF. The CDR3 bases are TGCGCCAGCAGTCTAGGGACAGTAAACTCCTACAATGAGCAGTTCTTC.

About this clonotype itself: A much larger clonotype is one base distant, so this may be a read error. The gene calls are TRBV28 and TRBJ1-2; D remains unclear. This CDR3 has 13 amino acids. Germline values: CDR1 MDHEN, CDR2 SYDVKM. CDR3 residues: CAGRSGSNYGYTF. CDR3 sequence (DNA): TGTGCCGGCAGGTCCGGGAGTAACTATGGCTACACCTTC.

This clonotype was counted between two and nine times. The chain recombines TRBV10-3 with TRBJ1-6; D not certain. Trimming stripped 4 bases from V and 5 bases from J, with 15 bases between. This CDR3 has 16 residues. CDR1 is ENHRY, CDR2 SYGVKD, per germline. CDR3 in DNA: TGTGCCATCAGTGGGACCGGGAGTCTGAATAATTCACCCCTCCACTTT. Encoded protein: CAISGTGSLNNSPLHF.

This clonotype came up a few times. A far larger clone is one base from this, pointing to a likely read error. The rearrangement joins TRBV2 to TRBJ2-3; TRBD1 matches 7 bases. The DNA matches TRBJ2-7 better at its end, which makes the J call doubtful. The germline gives CDR1 SNHLY, CDR2 FYNNEI. This CDR3 region has 12 residues. The CDR3 loop reads CASRYRGNEQYF. The CDR3 DNA reads TGTGCCAGCAGATACAGGGGTAATGAGCAGTACTTC.

This clonotype was recorded many times. This chain links TRBV11-3 with TRBJ2-1, with TRBD1 matching 8 bases. In germline, CDR1 is SGHNT, CDR2 YENEEA. V was clipped by 2 bases and J by 0 bases; unmatched bases: 9. The CDR3 has 18 residues. CDR3 nucleotide sequence: TGTGCCAGCAGCTTAAAGGGAAACAGGGGGAGCTCCTACAATGAGCAGTTCTTC. Amino acid sequence: CASSLKGNRGSSYNEQFF.

This clonotype was found many times. The V gene is TRBV7-2, the J gene TRBJ2-3, with 7 bases lining up with TRBD2. J gave up 0 bases and V 5 bases, and 2 bases lay outside the gene matches. Germline CDR1 and CDR2: SGHTA and FQGNSA. This CDR3 contains 14 residues. The CDR3 sequence: CASSPSGSTDTQYF. In nucleotides, the CDR3 is TGTGCCAGCAGCCCTAGCGGTAGCACAGATACGCAGTATTTT.

This clonotype has at least ten counts. V and J are TRBV6-5 and TRBJ1-1, with 10 bases that match TRBD1. CDR1 and CDR2 (germline): MNHEY, SVGAGI. CDR3 length: 17 amino acids. J lost 6 bases, V lost 2 bases, and 12 bases had no gene match. CDR3 loop: CASSYGSLGQGSAEAFF. The CDR3 nucleotides are TGTGCCAGCAGTTACGGATCGTTGGGACAGGGGTCCGCTGAAGCTTTCTTT.

This clonotype came up many times. The chain has TRBV6-1 and TRBJ1-5; no reliable D call. V was shortened by 6 bases and J by 2 bases, with 14 bases between the two germline ends. Germline lookup yields CDR1 MNHNS and CDR2 SASEGT. The CDR3 extends over 15 amino acids. CDR3 protein: CASSPLNIGNQPQHF. CDR3 DNA sequence: TGTGCCAGCAGCCCCCTGAACATTGGCAATCAGCCCCAGCATTTT.

The sample holds many counts of this clonotype. The chain uses TRBV7-2 and TRBJ1-6; D might be TRBD1 (5 bases). Per the germline V gene, CDR1 is SGHTA and CDR2 is FQGNSA. V was pared by 4 bases and J by 11 bases, with 18 bases between. CDR3 length: 15 amino acids. The CDR3 region has the DNA TGTGCCAGCAGCTCCGGACACGGCGGATCCACACCCCTCCACTTT. Protein sequence: CASSSGHGGSTPLHF.

The V and J genes are TRBV19 and TRBJ2-2; D not certain. CDR1 LNHDA and CDR2 SQIVND come from the germline V gene (reference sequence). This CDR3 region has 15 residues. Trimming took 6 bases from V and 2 from J, leaving 13 bases between them. This chain's CDR3 is CASSPSVQNTGELFF. The CDR3 nucleotides are TGTGCCAGTAGCCCTAGTGTACAAAACACCGGGGAGCTGTTTTTT. Looking up the rest from reference TRBV19 and TRBJ2-2 gives the full variable domain: DGGITQSPKYLFRKEGQNVTLSCEQNLNHDAMYWYRQDPGQGLRLIYYSQIVNDFQKGDIAEGYSVSREKKESFPLTVTSAQKNPTAFYLCASSPSVQNTGELFFGEGSRLTVL.

In this sample, this clonotype turned up once. The chain combines TRBV18 with TRBJ1-1, with 10 bases that match TRBD1. Germline CDR1 KGHSH, CDR2 LQKENI. V lost 8 bases and J lost 3; bases outside the gene matches: 9. The length of the CDR3 is 15 residues. The CDR3, as DNA: TGTGCCAGCCACAATCCGACAGGGGGCCACACTGAAGCTTTCTTT. Translation: CASHNPTGGHTEAFF.

This clonotype was detected many times. The rearrangement links TRBV5-1 to TRBJ1-6, with TRBD1 identical over 9 bases. The CDR3 spans 17 residues. The V segment lost 0 bases and the J segment 10 bases; nucleotides outside the gene matches: 11. The germline V gene has CDR1 SGHRS and CDR2 YFSETQ. CDR3 region: CASSLDGTGGTGSPLHF. The DNA of the CDR3 is TGCGCCAGCAGCTTGGATGGTACAGGGGGCACTGGGTCACCCCTCCACTTT.

This clonotype showed up many times. The chain employs TRBV20-1 and TRBJ2-5; 10 bases line up with TRBD2. Trimming cost V 0 bases and J 5 bases; bases outside gene matches: 3. Per the germline V gene, CDR1 is DFQATT and CDR2 is SNEGSKA (reference sequence). The CDR3 is made up of 14 amino acids. Here the CDR3 DNA reads TGCAGTGCTAGAGAACTAGCGGGGTTGGAGACCCAGTACTTC. As protein: CSARELAGLETQYF.

This clonotype was counted at least ten times. The chain recombines TRBV20-1 with TRBJ1-2, with 11 nucleotides matching TRBD1. V trimming: 0 bases; J trimming: 8 bases; junction bases outside the gene matches: 11. Germline lookup yields CDR1 DFQATT and CDR2 SNEGSKA (reference sequence). The CDR3 is made up of 16 amino acids. This CDR3 is CSARDRRTGGARGYTF. The CDR3 coding sequence is TGCAGTGCTAGAGATCGAAGGACAGGGGGCGCGAGAGGCTACACCTTC.

For this clonotype: At one boundary the junction diverges from the germline segment, which might be a read error. The chain uses TRBV19 and TRBJ1-1, with 7 bases fitting TRBD1. Germline V CDR1 and CDR2: LNHDA, SQIVND (reference sequence). This CDR3 is 14 amino acids long. In DNA, the CDR3 is TGTGCCAGTAGTGGCTTTCGACAGGGTACTGCAGCTTTCTTT. Its protein product is CASSGFRQGTAAFF. Filled out from reference TRBV19 and TRBJ1-1, the complete variable domain reads DGGITQSPKYLFRKEGQNVTLSCEQNLNHDAMYWYRQDPGQGLRLIYYSQIVNDFQKGDIAEGYSVSREKKESFPLTVTSAQKNPTAFYLCASSGFRQGTAAFFGQGTRLTVV.

This clonotype was detected many times. This chain links TRBV5-5 with TRBJ2-1, with unresolved D. Per the germline V gene, CDR1 is SGHKS and CDR2 is YYEKEE (reference sequence). V lost 0 bases to trimming and J lost 5 bases, with 9 bases between them. CDR3 length: 14 residues. The CDR3 coding sequence is TGTGCCAGCAGCTTGGCGTGGGGTGACAATGAGCAGTTCTTC. Amino acid sequence: CASSLAWGDNEQFF.

Concerning this clonotype: A read error is likely here: a far larger clone is one base away. The chain recombines TRBV7-9 with TRBJ2-5, with 8 bases identical to TRBD2. Germline V CDR1 and CDR2: SEHNR, FQNEAQ (reference sequence). The CDR3 covers 15 residues. Trimming cost V 3 bases and J 7 bases; bases outside gene matches: 10. The CDR3 region is CASSLSAGVLVTQYF. In nucleotides, the CDR3 is TGTGCCAGCAGCTTGTCAGCGGGAGTTTTAGTGACCCAGTACTTC. The full variable domain, completed using reference TRBV7-9 and TRBJ2-5, is DTGVSQNPRHKITKRGQNVTFRCDPISEHNRLYWYRQTLGQGPEFLTYFQNEAQLEKSRLLSDRFSAERPKGSFSTLEIQRTEQGDSAMYLCASSLSAGVLVTQYFGPGTRLLVL.

There are many counts of this clonotype. The chain couples TRBV7-9 to TRBJ2-5; 8 nucleotides line up with TRBD1. The V segment lost 5 bases and the J segment 4 bases; nucleotides outside the gene matches: 6. This CDR3 is 14 amino acids long. The germline V gene has CDR1 SEHNR and CDR2 FQNEAQ (reference sequence). CDR3 region: CASSRDRGGETQYF. In DNA, the CDR3 is TGTGCCAGCAGCCGAGACAGGGGAGGAGAGACCCAGTACTTC.

This clonotype was seen ten or more times. V is TRBV6-2 or TRBV6-3 and J is TRBJ2-1; TRBD2 agrees at 9 bases. Germline CDR1 is MNHEY and CDR2 is SVGEGT. This CDR3 spans 15 amino acids. Germline trimming cut 0 bases from V and 5 bases from J; bases unmatched to any gene: 2. The CDR3 protein is CASSYSTSGHNEQFF. The CDR3 coding sequence is TGTGCCAGCAGTTACTCGACTAGCGGCCACAATGAGCAGTTCTTC.